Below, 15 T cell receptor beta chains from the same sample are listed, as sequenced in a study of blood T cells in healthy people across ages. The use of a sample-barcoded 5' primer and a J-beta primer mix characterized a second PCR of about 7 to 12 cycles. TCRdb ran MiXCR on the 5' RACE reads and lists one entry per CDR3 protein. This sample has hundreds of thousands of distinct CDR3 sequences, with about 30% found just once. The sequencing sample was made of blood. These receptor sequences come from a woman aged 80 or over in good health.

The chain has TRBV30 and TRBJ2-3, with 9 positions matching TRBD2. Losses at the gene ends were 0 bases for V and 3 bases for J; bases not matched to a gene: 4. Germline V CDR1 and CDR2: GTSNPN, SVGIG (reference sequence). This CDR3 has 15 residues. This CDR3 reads CAWSVPSGATDTQYF. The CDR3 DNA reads TGTGCCTGGAGTGTACCTAGCGGGGCGACAGATACGCAGTATTTT.

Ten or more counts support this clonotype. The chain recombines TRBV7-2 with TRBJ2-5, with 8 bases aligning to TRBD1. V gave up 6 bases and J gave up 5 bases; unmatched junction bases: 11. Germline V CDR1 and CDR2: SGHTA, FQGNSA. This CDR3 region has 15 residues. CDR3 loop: CASSPGGALKETQYF. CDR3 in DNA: TGTGCCAGCAGTCCAGGGGGCGCCTTGAAGGAGACCCAGTACTTC.

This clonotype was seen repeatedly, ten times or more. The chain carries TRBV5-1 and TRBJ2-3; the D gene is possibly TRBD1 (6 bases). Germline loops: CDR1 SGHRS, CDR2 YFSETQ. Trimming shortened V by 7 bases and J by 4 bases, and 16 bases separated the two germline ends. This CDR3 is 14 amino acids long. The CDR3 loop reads CASGRGGNADTQYF. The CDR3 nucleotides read TGCGCCAGCGGCCGAGGGGGTAACGCAGATACGCAGTATTTT. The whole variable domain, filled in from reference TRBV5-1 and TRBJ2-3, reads KAGVTQTPRYLIKTRGQQVTLSCSPISGHRSVSWYQQTPGQGLQFLFEYFSETQRNKGNFPGRFSGRQFSNSRSEMNVSTLELGDSALYLCASGRGGNADTQYFGPGTRLTVL.

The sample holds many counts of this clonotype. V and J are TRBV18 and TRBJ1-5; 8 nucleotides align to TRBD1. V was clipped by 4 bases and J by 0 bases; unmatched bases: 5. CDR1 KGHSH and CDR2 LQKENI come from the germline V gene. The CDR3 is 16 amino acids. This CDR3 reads CASSLTGDLSNQPQHF. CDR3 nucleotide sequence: TGTGCCAGCTCACTGACAGGGGACCTTAGCAATCAGCCCCAGCATTTT.

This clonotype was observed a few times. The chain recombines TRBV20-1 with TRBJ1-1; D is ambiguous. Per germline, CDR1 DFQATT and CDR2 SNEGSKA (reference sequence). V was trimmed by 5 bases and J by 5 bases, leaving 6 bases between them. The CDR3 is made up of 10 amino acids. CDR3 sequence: CSASATEAFF. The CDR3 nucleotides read TGCAGTGCTTCGGCAACTGAAGCTTTCTTT.

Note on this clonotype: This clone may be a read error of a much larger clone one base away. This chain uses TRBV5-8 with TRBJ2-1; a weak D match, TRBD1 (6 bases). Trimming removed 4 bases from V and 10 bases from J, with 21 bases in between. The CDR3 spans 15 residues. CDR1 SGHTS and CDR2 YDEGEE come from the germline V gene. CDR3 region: CASSRGWQDPYEQFF. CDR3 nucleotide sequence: TGTGCCAGCAGCAGGGGGTGGCAGGATCCCTACGAGCAGTTCTTC.

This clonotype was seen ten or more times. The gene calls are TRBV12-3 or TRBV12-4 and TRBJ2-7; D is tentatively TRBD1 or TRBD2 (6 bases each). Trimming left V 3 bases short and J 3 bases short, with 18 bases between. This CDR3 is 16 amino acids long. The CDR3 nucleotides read TGTGCCAGCAGTTTGGGGCAGGGGACGGGGGTCTACGAGCAGTACTTC. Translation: CASSLGQGTGVYEQYF.

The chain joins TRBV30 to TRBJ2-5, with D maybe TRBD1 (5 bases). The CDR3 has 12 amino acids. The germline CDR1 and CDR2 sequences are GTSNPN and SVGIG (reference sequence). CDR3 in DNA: TGTGTCTCACATGTGGGGCCGGAGACCCAGTACTTC. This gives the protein CVSHVGPETQYF. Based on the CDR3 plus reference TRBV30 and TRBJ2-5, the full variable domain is SQTIHQWPATLVQPVGSPLSLECTVEGTSNPNLYWYRQAAGRGLQLLFYSVGIGQISSEVPQNLSASRPQDRQFILSSKKLLLSDSGFYLCVSHVGPETQYFGPGTRLLVL.

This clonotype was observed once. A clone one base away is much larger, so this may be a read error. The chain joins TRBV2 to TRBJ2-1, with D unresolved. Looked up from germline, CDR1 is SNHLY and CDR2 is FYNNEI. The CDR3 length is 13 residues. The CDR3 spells CTSSVRSYNEQFF. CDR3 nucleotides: TGTACCAGCAGTGTTCGGTCCTACAATGAGCAGTTCTTC.

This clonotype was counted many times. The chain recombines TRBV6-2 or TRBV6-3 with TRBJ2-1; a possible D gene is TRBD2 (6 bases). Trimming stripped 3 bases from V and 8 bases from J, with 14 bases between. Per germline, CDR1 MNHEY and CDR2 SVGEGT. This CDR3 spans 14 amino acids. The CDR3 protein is CASSYFVWGDEQFF. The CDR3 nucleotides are TGTGCCAGCAGTTATTTCGTGTGGGGGGATGAGCAGTTCTTC.

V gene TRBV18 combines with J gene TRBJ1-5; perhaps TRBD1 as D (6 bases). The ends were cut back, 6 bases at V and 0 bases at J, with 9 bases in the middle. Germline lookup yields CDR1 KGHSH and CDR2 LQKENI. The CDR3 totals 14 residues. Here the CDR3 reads CASSHRDSNQPQHF. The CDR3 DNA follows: TGTGCCAGCTCTCACAGGGATAGCAATCAGCCCCAGCATTTT.

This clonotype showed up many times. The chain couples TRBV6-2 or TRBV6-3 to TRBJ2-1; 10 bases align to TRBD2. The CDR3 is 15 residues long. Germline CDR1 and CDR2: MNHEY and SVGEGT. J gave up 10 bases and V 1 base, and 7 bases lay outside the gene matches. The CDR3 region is CASSYWSGGAREQFF. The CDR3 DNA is TGTGCCAGCAGTTACTGGAGCGGGGGGGCCCGGGAGCAGTTCTTC.

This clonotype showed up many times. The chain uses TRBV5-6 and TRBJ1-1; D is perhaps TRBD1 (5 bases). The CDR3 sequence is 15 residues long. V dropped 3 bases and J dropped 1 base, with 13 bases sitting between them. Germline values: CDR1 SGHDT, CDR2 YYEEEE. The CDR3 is CASSSGAKPNTEAFF. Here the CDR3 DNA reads TGTGCCAGCAGCTCCGGGGCGAAGCCGAACACTGAAGCTTTCTTT.

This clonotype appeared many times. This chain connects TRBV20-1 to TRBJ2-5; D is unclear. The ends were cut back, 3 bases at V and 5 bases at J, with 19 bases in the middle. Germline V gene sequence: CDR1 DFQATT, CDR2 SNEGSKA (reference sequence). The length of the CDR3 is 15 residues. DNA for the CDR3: TGCAGTGCTAGTTCTGGTCTATCCGTCCGGGAGACCCAGTACTTC. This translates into CSASSGLSVRETQYF.

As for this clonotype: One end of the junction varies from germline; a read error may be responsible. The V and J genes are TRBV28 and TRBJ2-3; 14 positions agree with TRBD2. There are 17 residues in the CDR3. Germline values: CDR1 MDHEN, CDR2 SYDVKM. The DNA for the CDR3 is TGTGCCAACAGTCCTCGACTAGCGGGGGGGCCCGCAGATACGCAGTATTTT. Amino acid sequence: CANSPRLAGGPADTQYF.